A single sample is the source of the 20 T cell receptor beta chains below, sequenced in a study of cytomegalovirus exposure and HLA in healthy donors. The PCR had 60 Vbeta and 13 Jbeta primers. Profiled with immunoSEQ multiplex PCR; TCRdb holds only in-frame clones, not every one. Of 150,000 to 200,000 clones listed, about 77% are singletons. The sequencing sample was made of PBMCs. The receptors stem from a man younger than 35 in good health and CMV-seropositive.

Turning to this clone: The conserved phenylalanine or tryptophan normally closing the CDR3 is absent here, so this likely arose from a read error. The chain couples TRBV10-2 to TRBJ1-6, with TRBD1 as a possible D gene (5 bases). The V end was cut by 6 bases, the J end by 9 bases, with 18 bases between. CDR3 size: 15 residues. Germline V gives CDR1 WSHSY, CDR2 SAAADI. CDR3 sequence: CASRAGGGEVSPLHL. The CDR3 coding sequence is TGCGCCAGCAGGGCCGGGGGAGGGGAAGTTTCACCCCTCCACCTT.

The chain is built from TRBV7-6 and TRBJ2-1; D is unresolved. V lost 4 bases and J lost 7, with 14 bases in between. Per germline, CDR1 SGHVS and CDR2 FNYEAQ. The CDR3 sequence is 14 residues long. The CDR3 is CASSSPQTPNEQFF. CDR3 nucleotides: TGTGCCAGCAGCTCCCCCCAGACTCCAAATGAGCAGTTCTTC.

As DNA, the CDR3 is TGTGCCAGCAGCCGGCAGGGGCCGGGTAGCACAGATACGCAGTATTTT. This translates into CASSRQGPGSTDTQYF. J is TRBJ2-3 and V is TRBV7-8; D perhaps matches TRBD1 (6 bases). CDR1 and CDR2 from the germline V gene are SGHVS and FQNEAQ. There are 16 residues in the CDR3. Trimming left V 5 bases short and J 0 bases short, with 15 bases between.

The chain combines TRBV7-9 with TRBJ1-1; D uncertain. The germline CDR1 and CDR2 sequences are SEHNR and FQNEAQ (reference sequence). The CDR3 is made up of 13 amino acids. Trimming cost V 6 bases and J 5 bases, with 13 bases left between them. In DNA form, the CDR3 reads TGTGCCAGCAGTCATCCCGGGAGGACTGAAGCTTTCTTT. Translated, it gives CASSHPGRTEAFF.

This clone was seen just once. This rearrangement joins TRBV6-5 to TRBJ1-1; 7 nucleotides align to TRBD1. Losses at the gene ends were 0 bases for V and 5 bases for J; bases not matched to a gene: 6. In germline, CDR1 is MNHEY, CDR2 SVGAGI. The CDR3 loop spans 15 amino acids. CDR3 residues: CASSYSRTGKTEAFF. In DNA, the CDR3 is TGTGCCAGCAGTTACTCGCGGACAGGTAAAACTGAAGCTTTCTTT.

A single count supports this clone. The chain recombines TRBV6-6 with TRBJ2-3, with TRBD2 matching over 8 bases. The CDR3 has 15 amino acids. The trim removed 2 bases at V and 2 bases at J, leaving 3 bases unmatched. Looked up from germline, CDR1 is MNHNY and CDR2 is SVGAGI (reference sequence). As DNA, the CDR3 is TGTGCCAGCAGTTACGCTAGCGGGTTCACAGATACGCAGTATTTT. Residues: CASSYASGFTDTQYF.

The rearrangement uses TRBV6-6 and TRBJ2-1, with a weak D call TRBD2 (5 bases). CDR1 and CDR2 (germline): MNHNY, SVGAGI (reference sequence). Trimming took off 3 bases at V and 7 bases at J, with 19 bases between the two ends. The CDR3 covers 16 residues. CDR3 coding DNA: TGTGCCAGCAGTTATTGGCGGACTGATCCACTTAATGAGCAGTTCTTC. Protein sequence: CASSYWRTDPLNEQFF.

The chain employs TRBV7-9 and TRBJ2-3; D remains ambiguous. CDR1 is SEHNR, CDR2 FQNEAQ, per germline (reference sequence). V was trimmed by 0 bases and J by 4 bases, leaving 5 bases between them. The CDR3 totals 13 residues. The CDR3 DNA sequence: TGTGCCAGCAGCTTAGCTCTAGCAGATACGCAGTATTTT. Protein sequence: CASSLALADTQYF.

The chain joins TRBV6-5 to TRBJ2-1, with TRBD1 matching 7 bases. This CDR3 spans 16 amino acids. J gave up 4 bases and V 2 bases, and 8 bases lay outside the gene matches. Germline V gives CDR1 MNHEY, CDR2 SVGAGI. CDR3 nucleotide sequence: TGTGCCAGCAGTTACGCCACCGGACAGGTGTACAATGAGCAGTTCTTC. Its translation is CASSYATGQVYNEQFF.

This clone was observed once. The V call is TRBV9, the J call TRBJ1-4, with D possibly TRBD1 on 6 matching bases. The CDR3 runs 14 residues. V lost 1 base and J 8 bases, leaving 12 bases between the germline ends. The V gene's germline CDR1 is SGDLS and CDR2 YYNGEE. This CDR3 is CASSVRGGGEKLFF. Here the CDR3 DNA reads TGTGCCAGCAGCGTAAGGGGAGGGGGAGAAAAACTGTTTTTT.

The V call is TRBV6-5, the J call TRBJ2-5; TRBD2 agrees at 11 bases. The germline V gene encodes CDR1 MNHEY and CDR2 SVGAGI. Trimming removed 6 bases from V and 2 bases from J; junction bases left unmatched: 2. CDR3 length equals 14 residues. CDR3 nucleotides: TGTGCCAGCAGGAGGACTAGCGGGCAAGAGACCCAGTACTTC. Residues: CASRRTSGQETQYF.

The CDR3 DNA is TGTGCCAGCAGCCCAGGGACAGGACAAGAGACCCAGTACTTC. Protein sequence: CASSPGTGQETQYF. The chain is built from TRBV11-1 and TRBJ2-5; 8 bases line up with TRBD1. Germline V CDR1 and CDR2: SGHAT, FQDESV (reference sequence). The CDR3 sequence is 14 residues long. V lost 5 bases to trimming and J lost 2 bases; unmatched junction nucleotides: 4. Looking up the rest from reference TRBV11-1 and TRBJ2-5 gives the full variable domain: EAEVAQSPRYKITEKSQAVAFWCDPISGHATLYWYRQILGQGPELLVQFQDESVVDDSQLPKDRFSAERLKGVDSTLKIQPAELGDSAMYLCASSPGTGQETQYFGPGTRLLVL.

J is TRBJ1-1 and V is TRBV29-1; D gene ambiguous. This CDR3 has 10 amino acids. Germline V gene lookup returns CDR1 SQVTM and CDR2 ANQGSEA. V was shortened by 5 bases and J by 4 bases, with 5 bases between the two germline ends. The CDR3, as DNA: TGCAGCGTTCATGTCACTGAAGCTTTCTTT. Amino acid sequence: CSVHVTEAFF.

The V call is TRBV5-4, the J call TRBJ2-1; no clear D. CDR1 is SGHNT and CDR2 is YYREEE in the germline V gene (reference sequence). Trimming cost V 2 bases and J 5 bases, with 2 bases left between them. There are 11 residues in the CDR3. The CDR3 is CASSFNNEQFF. CDR3 nucleotide sequence: TGTGCCAGCAGCTTTAACAATGAGCAGTTCTTC.

In this sample, this clone turned up a few times. The chain recombines TRBV10-3 with TRBJ1-4, with TRBD1 matching over 10 bases. V lost 10 bases and J lost 8; bases outside the gene matches: 7. CDR3 length: 13 residues. Germline loops: CDR1 ENHRY, CDR2 SYGVKD. The CDR3 loop is CATGTGAREKLFF. The CDR3 DNA reads as TGTGCCACCGGGACAGGGGCGAGGGAAAAACTGTTTTTT.

The genes are TRBV27 and TRBJ2-1; no definite D call. CDR1 and CDR2 from the germline V gene are MNHEY and SMNVEV (reference sequence). The V and J ends lost 10 bases and 7 bases respectively, with 11 bases between them. The CDR3 covers 11 residues. CDR3 residues: CATLYGNEQFF. The DNA for the CDR3 is TGTGCCACTCTATACGGGAATGAGCAGTTCTTC.

A remark on this clone: At one of its ends the junction is not consistent with the germline gene, which may arise from a read error. V and J are TRBV30 and TRBJ2-1, with TRBD2 matching 13 bases. The V gene's germline CDR1 is GTSNPN and CDR2 SVGIG (reference sequence). CDR3 length equals 15 residues. The CDR3 region is CVWRAGLAGVNEQFF. The CDR3 region has the DNA TGTGTCTGGAGAGCAGGACTAGCGGGAGTCAATGAGCAGTTCTTC.

The chain has TRBV7-2 and TRBJ2-2; D uncertain. There are 11 residues in the CDR3. The germline gives CDR1 SGHTA, CDR2 FQGNSA. V lost 5 bases, J lost 5 bases, and 3 bases lay in between. The CDR3 sequence: CASSLTGELFF. The CDR3 DNA sequence: TGTGCCAGCAGCCTTACCGGGGAGCTGTTTTTT. Full variable domain (remainder filled in from reference TRBV7-2 and TRBJ2-2): GAGVSQSPSNKVTEKGKDVELRCDPISGHTALYWYRQSLGQGLEFLIYFQGNSAPDKSGLPSDRFSAERTGGSVSTLTIQRTQQEDSAVYLCASSLTGELFFGEGSRLTVL.

This chain joins TRBV5-1 and TRBJ1-1; the D is unclear. Germline V gene sequence: CDR1 SGHRS, CDR2 YFSETQ. The V and J ends lost 2 bases and 4 bases respectively, with 9 bases between them. The CDR3 is 13 residues long. CDR3 region: CASSFTSGTEAFF. CDR3 in DNA: TGCGCCAGCAGCTTTACATCGGGCACTGAAGCTTTCTTT.

The J gene is TRBJ2-1, the V gene TRBV11-2; 9 positions agree with TRBD2. The V gene's germline CDR1 is SGHAT and CDR2 FQNNGV. The CDR3 sequence is 17 residues long. Trimming cost V 0 bases and J 8 bases; bases outside gene matches: 11. CDR3 DNA: TGTGCCAGCAGCTTAGACCCCTCTAGCGGGACGGGCGATGAGCAGTTCTTC. Translation: CASSLDPSSGTGDEQFF.